This TCR beta chain was documented in a study of CD8 T cells in ankylosing spondylitis. This clonotype was seen at least ten times. Quantitative 5'-RACE with molecular barcodes produced the TCR beta libraries. TCRdb passed the 5' RACE reads through MiXCR, listing each CDR3 protein once. The table has around 140,000 distinct CDR3 sequences, about an eighth seen once. V lost 2 bases and J 2 bases, leaving 9 bases between the germline ends. CDR1 is SQVTM, CDR2 ANQGSEA, per germline. The CDR3 is made up of 13 amino acids. The sequence was obtained from a female donor with ankylosing spondylitis or in good health (not recorded which). The sequenced sample was blood, either unsorted or a sorted T cell fraction (not recorded which). The rearrangement joins TRBV29-1 to TRBJ1-2; D not certain. This CDR3 reads CSVEPPANYGYTF. DNA for the CDR3: TGCAGCGTTGAACCCCCAGCGAACTATGGCTACACCTTC.